This T cell receptor beta chain was profiled in a study of blood T cell repertoires in COVID-19. Study as a whole: Samples of COVID-19 (acute and convalescent) were obtained from the United States, Italy and Spain. In each case, the material was cDNA or gDNA derived from T cells, B-cell-depleted T cells, or PBMCs.

Original processing methods: From reference gene primer amplification, estimates of nucleated cell counts were derived. Measured with immunoSEQ multiplex PCR; TCRdb has only the in-frame clones, and not every one. That table gives V, J and clone size, and the DNA gave D and trimming. The top ten hold less than 4.5% of the sample, which has a few hundred thousand clones, 85% to 90% seen once. V lost 4 bases to trimming and J lost 2 bases, with 16 bases between them. CDR3 length: 15 residues. Germline CDR1 and CDR2: SGHDT and YYEEEE. This clone was detected only a few times. The chain employs TRBV5-6 and TRBJ2-7; D may be TRBD1 (6 bases). The TCR originated in a man aged 18 to 30 with active or convalescent COVID-19. Sequencing was done on a sample of peripheral blood. CDR3 protein: CASSLLTGTTYEQYF. The CDR3 nucleotides read TGTGCCAGCAGCCTACTAACCGGGACAACCTACGAGCAGTACTTC.